Included here is one TCR beta chain sequence, with context. Its cognate antigen is unknown. The junction does not match germline at one end; this may be a read error. This entry belongs to a study of cytomegalovirus exposure and HLA in healthy donors. Study results and limitations: In an earlier analysis, in about 530 donors, most V segments appeared productive either ~87% or ~30% of the time. The study flagged some 180 TCR beta chains as cytomegalovirus-associated.

PCR involved 60 Vbeta and 13 Jbeta primers. The assay was immunoSEQ multiplex PCR, and TCRdb's table has in-frame clones only and misses some. The data hold about 250,000 clones, with 75% to 85% observed a single time. CDR3 length equals 13 residues. Germline CDR1 and CDR2: WSHSY and SAAADI. Donors were nominally healthy when sampled, though unrecorded immune exposures were likely. The source of this sequence is a girl aged 2-10 years in good health and CMV-seronegative. The chain combines TRBV10-2 with TRBJ2-7; 9 bases agree with TRBD2. Sequencing was performed on PBMCs. The CDR3 is CALTPAGGPTLRF. DNA for the CDR3: TGCGCCTTGACCCCAGCGGGAGGACCAACTCTCCGCTTC.